Below are 17 T cell receptor beta chains sequenced from a single sample in a study of shared clonotypes between healthy human individuals. TCRdb keeps only in-frame clones here, not all; method: immunoSEQ multiplex PCR. Of about 2.3 million clones in the sample, 93% were seen once. The sample taken for sequencing was naive CD4+ T cells from PBMCs. Subset indicated: CD45RA+ positively selected. The receptors stem from a man between 18 and 29 years old in good health. Some clones in this sample may be carry-over from other donors' samples.

The CDR3 is CASSQGRSGNQPQHF. The CDR3 DNA is TGCGCCAGCAGCCAAGGTCGATCAGGGAATCAGCCCCAGCATTTT. V gene TRBV4-1 combines with J gene TRBJ1-5; perhaps TRBD1 as D (5 bases). This CDR3 comprises 15 residues. The germline V gene encodes CDR1 MGHRA and CDR2 YSYEKL. V was pared by 1 base and J by 4 bases, with 11 bases between.

The V and J genes are TRBV15 and TRBJ2-1; unclear D gene. Germline CDR1 is LNHNV and CDR2 is YYDKDF (reference sequence). The CDR3 is 15 residues long. V lost 1 base, J lost 6 bases, and 13 bases lay in between. DNA for the CDR3: TGTGCCACCAGCAGAGTAGAGGTTGGGCCCAATGAGCAGTTCTTC. This sequence encodes CATSRVEVGPNEQFF.

With regard to this clone: Other DNA sequences of this sample code for an identical CDR3. The chain couples TRBV29-1 to TRBJ1-1; D uncertain. CDR1 and CDR2 from the germline V gene are SQVTM and ANQGSEA. The germline V and J ends were trimmed by 6 bases and 3 bases, with 11 bases remaining between them. The CDR3 has 12 residues. The CDR3 reads CSVADGYTEAFF. In DNA, the CDR3 is TGCAGCGTCGCCGACGGTTACACTGAAGCTTTCTTT.

This clone has just one count. The chain uses TRBV5-5 and TRBJ2-7, with TRBD1 identical over 9 bases. The germline V gene has CDR1 SGHKS and CDR2 YYEKEE (reference sequence). This CDR3 is 15 amino acids long. With 4 bases clipped from V and 4 bases from J, the junction kept 9 bases outside the gene matches. Written as DNA, the CDR3 is TGTGCCAGCAGCGGCGGACAGGGGAATTTTTACGAGCAGTACTTC. Translated, it gives CASSGGQGNFYEQYF.

The rearrangement uses TRBV25-1 and TRBJ2-1, with D possibly TRBD2 on 6 matching bases. This CDR3 region has 15 residues. V lost 1 base, J lost 4 bases, and 11 bases lay in between. In germline, CDR1 is MGHDK, CDR2 SYGVNS. The DNA for the CDR3 is TGTGCCAGCAGTGAATTTGTCGGGAGTTACAATGAGCAGTTCTTC. Amino acid sequence: CASSEFVGSYNEQFF.

The chain combines TRBV5-4 with TRBJ2-5; D is perhaps TRBD1 or TRBD2 (7 bases each). V lost 3 bases, J lost 6 bases, and 24 bases lay in between. This CDR3 comprises 17 residues. CDR1 is SGHNT and CDR2 is YYREEE in the germline V gene (reference sequence). The CDR3 DNA is TGTGCCAGCAGCTCCACCCTTGACGCCAGGGGGGGTAAGACCCAGTACTTC. Translating gives CASSSTLDARGGKTQYF.

The chain links TRBV28 to TRBJ2-1, with 9 nucleotides matching TRBD2. CDR1 and CDR2 (germline): MDHEN, SYDVKM. The J segment lost 8 bases and the V segment lost 4 bases, leaving 9 bases of the junction unmatched. The CDR3 has 15 amino acids. In nucleotides, the CDR3 is TGTGCCAGCAGTTACACCAAGCGGGAGGATGATGAGCAGTTCTTC. Translating it yields CASSYTKREDDEQFF. Based on the CDR3 plus reference TRBV28 and TRBJ2-1, the full variable domain is DVKVTQSSRYLVKRTGEKVFLECVQDMDHENMFWYRQDPGLGLRLIYFSYDVKMKEKGDIPEGYSVSREKKERFSLILESASTNQTSMYLCASSYTKREDDEQFFGPGTRLTVL.

This chain joins TRBV7-8 and TRBJ2-5; weak D call: TRBD1 (5 bases). This CDR3 spans 16 amino acids. The germline V gene has CDR1 SGHVS and CDR2 FQNEAQ. Between the trimmed V and J ends, which lost 1 base and 2 bases, there was a span of 14 bases. The CDR3 protein is CASSLVGAVGQETQYF. CDR3 bases: TGTGCCAGCAGCTTAGTTGGGGCCGTGGGGCAAGAGACCCAGTACTTC.

The chain recombines TRBV30 with TRBJ2-1; 9 nucleotides agree with TRBD2. V lost 5 bases, J lost 12 bases, and 14 bases stayed unmatched. The germline gives CDR1 GTSNPN, CDR2 SVGIG (reference sequence). The CDR3 is made up of 14 amino acids. CDR3 sequence (DNA): TGTGCCTGGGAGACTAGCGGCCCACCCAGGAGGCAGTTCTTC. This sequence encodes CAWETSGPPRRQFF.

This CDR3 is CATSRDLTAGELFF. CDR3 in DNA: TGTGCCACCAGCAGAGATCTCACGGCCGGGGAGCTGTTTTTT. The V call is TRBV15, the J call TRBJ2-2; D ambiguous. Trimming shortened V by 0 bases and J by 6 bases, and 8 bases separated the two germline ends. Germline V CDR1 and CDR2: LNHNV, YYDKDF (reference sequence). The CDR3 covers 14 residues.

The chain carries TRBV5-4 and TRBJ2-3; no clear D gene. CDR3 length equals 15 residues. V was cut by 4 bases and J by 2 bases, with 14 bases left in between. Germline CDR1 and CDR2: SGHNT and YYREEE (reference sequence). For the CDR3, the DNA is TGTGCCAGCAGCAAATGGTTGGGATCCACAGATACGCAGTATTTT. Residues: CASSKWLGSTDTQYF.

This clone was found once. The chain links TRBV10-2 to TRBJ1-4; 7 nucleotides match TRBD1. The trim removed 6 bases at V and 2 bases at J, leaving 15 bases unmatched. This CDR3 has 18 residues. CDR1 and CDR2 (germline): WSHSY, SAAADI. Written as DNA, the CDR3 is TGCGCCAGCAGACAATACCGGGGCAGGGGGGTGACTAATGAAAAACTGTTTTTT. Its protein is CASRQYRGRGVTNEKLFF.

The chain combines TRBV5-6 with TRBJ2-3, with 9 bases aligning to TRBD2. V was pared by 7 bases and J by 7 bases, with 13 bases of the junction left unmatched. This CDR3 is 15 amino acids long. Per germline, CDR1 SGHDT and CDR2 YYEEEE. The CDR3 reads CASGFAGLAHHTQYF. As DNA, the CDR3 is TGTGCCAGCGGTTTCGCGGGACTAGCTCATCATACGCAGTATTTT.

This chain links TRBV7-3 with TRBJ2-7; TRBD2 matches at 10 bases. The V and J ends lost 1 base and 4 bases, in that order; junction bases with no gene match: 10. This CDR3 comprises 17 residues. Looked up from germline, CDR1 is SGHTA and CDR2 is FQGTGA. CDR3 region: CASSLMPLAGVTYEQYF. CDR3 bases: TGTGCCAGCAGCTTAATGCCTCTAGCGGGAGTAACTTACGAGCAGTACTTC.

V and J are TRBV18 and TRBJ2-1, with 10 positions matching TRBD2. The germline V gene encodes CDR1 KGHSH and CDR2 LQKENI. The CDR3 is 16 amino acids. V lost 3 bases to trimming and J lost 7 bases; unmatched junction nucleotides: 9. CDR3 sequence (DNA): TGTGCCAGCTCACCGTCGCTAGCGGGAGAGAAAAATGAGCAGTTCTTC. Translation gives CASSPSLAGEKNEQFF.

The chain joins TRBV6-5 to TRBJ1-2; no firm D call. Germline CDR1 MNHEY, CDR2 SVGAGI. With 7 bases removed from V and 7 bases from J, the gap between germline ends came to 16 bases. The CDR3 extends over 13 amino acids. In DNA, the CDR3 is TGTGCCAGCACCCTAGATTCTGAGGGTGGCTACACCTTC. As protein: CASTLDSEGGYTF.

The rearrangement uses TRBV5-1 and TRBJ2-5; 13 nucleotides align to TRBD2. This CDR3 comprises 17 residues. In germline, CDR1 is SGHRS, CDR2 YFSETQ. V trimming: 3 bases; J trimming: 1 base; junction bases outside the gene matches: 6. The CDR3 loop reads CASSSVRLAGGQETQYF. DNA for the CDR3: TGCGCCAGCAGCTCAGTAAGACTAGCGGGAGGCCAAGAGACCCAGTACTTC.